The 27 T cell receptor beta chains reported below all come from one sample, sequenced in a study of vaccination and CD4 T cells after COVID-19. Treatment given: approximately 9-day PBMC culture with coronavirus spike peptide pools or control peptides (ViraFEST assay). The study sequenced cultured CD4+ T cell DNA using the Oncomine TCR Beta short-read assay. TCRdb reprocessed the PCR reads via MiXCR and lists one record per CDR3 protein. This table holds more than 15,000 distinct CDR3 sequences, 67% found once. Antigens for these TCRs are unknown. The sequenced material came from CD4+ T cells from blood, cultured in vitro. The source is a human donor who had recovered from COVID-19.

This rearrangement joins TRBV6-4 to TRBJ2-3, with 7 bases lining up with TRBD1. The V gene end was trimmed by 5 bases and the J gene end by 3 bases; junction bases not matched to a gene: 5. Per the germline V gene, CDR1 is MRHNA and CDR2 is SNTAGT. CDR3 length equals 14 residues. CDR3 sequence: CASSRDSYTDTQYF. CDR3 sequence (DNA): TGTGCCAGCAGTCGGGACAGCTATACAGATACGCAGTATTTT.

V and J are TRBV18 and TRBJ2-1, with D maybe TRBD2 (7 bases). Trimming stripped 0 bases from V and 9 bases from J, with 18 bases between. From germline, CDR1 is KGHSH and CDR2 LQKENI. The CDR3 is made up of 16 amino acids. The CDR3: CASSPPAGASTGEQFF. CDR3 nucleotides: TGTGCCAGCTCACCACCGGCGGGGGCGAGTACAGGTGAGCAGTTCTTC.

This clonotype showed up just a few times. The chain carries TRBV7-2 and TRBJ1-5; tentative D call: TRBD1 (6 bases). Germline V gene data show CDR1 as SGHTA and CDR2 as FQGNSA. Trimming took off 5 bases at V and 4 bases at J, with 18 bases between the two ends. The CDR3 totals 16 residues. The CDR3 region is CASSPRGVQMNQPQHF. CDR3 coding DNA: TGTGCCAGCAGCCCGAGGGGGGTACAGATGAATCAGCCCCAGCATTTT.

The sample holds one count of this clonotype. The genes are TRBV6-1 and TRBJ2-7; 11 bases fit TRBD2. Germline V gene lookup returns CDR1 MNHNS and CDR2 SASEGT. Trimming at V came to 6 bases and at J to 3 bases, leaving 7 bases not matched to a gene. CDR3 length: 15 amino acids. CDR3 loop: CASRAAGTSGYEQYF. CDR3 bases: TGTGCCAGCAGGGCCGCCGGGACTAGCGGCTACGAGCAGTACTTC.

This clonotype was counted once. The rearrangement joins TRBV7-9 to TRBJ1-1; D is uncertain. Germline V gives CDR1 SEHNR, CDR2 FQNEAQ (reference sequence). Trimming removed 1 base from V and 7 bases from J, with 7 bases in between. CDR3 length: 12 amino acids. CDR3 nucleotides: TGTGCCAGCAGCTTAGTACAGTATGAAGCTTTCTTT. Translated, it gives CASSLVQYEAFF.

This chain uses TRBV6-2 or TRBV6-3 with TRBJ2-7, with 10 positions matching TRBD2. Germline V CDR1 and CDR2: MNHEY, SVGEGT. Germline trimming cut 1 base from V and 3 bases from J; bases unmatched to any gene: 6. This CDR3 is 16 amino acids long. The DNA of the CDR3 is TGTGCCAGCAGTTACTTACCACGACTAGCGGGCTACGAGCAGTACTTC. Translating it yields CASSYLPRLAGYEQYF.

Written as DNA, the CDR3 is TGCAGTGCTATTCGGGGGACCGGGGATCAGCCCCAGCATTTT. It yields the protein CSAIRGTGDQPQHF. The chain employs TRBV20-1 and TRBJ1-5, with D possibly TRBD1 on 5 matching bases. Trimming cost V 4 bases and J 5 bases, with 15 bases left between them. Germline V gene data show CDR1 as DFQATT and CDR2 as SNEGSKA (reference sequence). The CDR3 is 14 residues long.

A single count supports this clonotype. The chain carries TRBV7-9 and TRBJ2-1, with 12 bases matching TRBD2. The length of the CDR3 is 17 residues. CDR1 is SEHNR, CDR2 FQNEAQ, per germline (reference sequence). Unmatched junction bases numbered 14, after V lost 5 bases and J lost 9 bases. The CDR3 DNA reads TGTGCCAGCAGCCTCGTAAACCTAGCGGGAGGGCGCCGTGAGCAGTTCTTC. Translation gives CASSLVNLAGGRREQFF.

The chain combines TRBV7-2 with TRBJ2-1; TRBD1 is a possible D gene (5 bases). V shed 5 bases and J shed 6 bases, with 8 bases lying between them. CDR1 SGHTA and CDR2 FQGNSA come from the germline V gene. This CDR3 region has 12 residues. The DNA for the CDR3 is TGTGCCAGCAGCATCAGGGTCAATGAGCAGTTCTTC. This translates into CASSIRVNEQFF.

The CDR3 here is CASNTLAQTYNEQFF. The CDR3 DNA follows: TGTGCCAGCAACACCCTAGCGCAAACCTACAATGAGCAGTTCTTC. The chain combines TRBV7-9 with TRBJ2-1; D is perhaps TRBD2 (6 bases). In germline, CDR1 is SEHNR, CDR2 FQNEAQ (reference sequence). With 7 bases removed from V and 2 bases from J, the gap between germline ends came to 15 bases. The CDR3 runs to 15 residues.

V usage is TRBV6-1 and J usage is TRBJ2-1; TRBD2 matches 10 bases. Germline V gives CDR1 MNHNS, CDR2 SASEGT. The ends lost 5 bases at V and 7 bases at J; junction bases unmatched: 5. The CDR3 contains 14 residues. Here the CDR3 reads CASSPGLAPNEQFF. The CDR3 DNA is TGTGCCAGCAGTCCGGGACTAGCGCCGAATGAGCAGTTCTTC.

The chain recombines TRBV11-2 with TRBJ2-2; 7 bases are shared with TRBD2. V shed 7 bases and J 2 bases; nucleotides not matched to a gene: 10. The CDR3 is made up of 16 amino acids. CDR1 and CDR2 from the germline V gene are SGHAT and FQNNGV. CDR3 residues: CASNYPLAVNTGELFF. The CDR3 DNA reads TGTGCCAGCAACTACCCCCTAGCGGTAAACACCGGGGAGCTGTTTTTT. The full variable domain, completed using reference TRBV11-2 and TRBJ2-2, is EAGVAQSPRYKIIEKRQSVAFWCNPISGHATLYWYQQILGQGPKLLIQFQNNGVVDDSQLPKDRFSAERLKGVDSTLKIQPAKLEDSAVYLCASNYPLAVNTGELFFGEGSRLTVL.

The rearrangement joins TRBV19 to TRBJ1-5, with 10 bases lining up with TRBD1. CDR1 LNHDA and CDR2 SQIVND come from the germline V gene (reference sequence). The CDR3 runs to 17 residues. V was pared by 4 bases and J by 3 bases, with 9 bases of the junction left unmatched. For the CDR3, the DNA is TGTGCCAGTAGTACATACGGGACAGGGGCCAACAATCAGCCCCAGCATTTT. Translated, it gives CASSTYGTGANNQPQHF. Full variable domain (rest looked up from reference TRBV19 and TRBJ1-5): DGGITQSPKYLFRKEGQNVTLSCEQNLNHDAMYWYRQDPGQGLRLIYYSQIVNDFQKGDIAEGYSVSREKKESFPLTVTSAQKNPTAFYLCASSTYGTGANNQPQHFGDGTRLSIL.

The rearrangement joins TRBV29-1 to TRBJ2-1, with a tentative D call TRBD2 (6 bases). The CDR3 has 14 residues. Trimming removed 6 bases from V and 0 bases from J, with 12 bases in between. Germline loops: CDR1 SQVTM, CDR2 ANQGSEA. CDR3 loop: CSVDRRGSYNEQFF. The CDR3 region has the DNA TGCAGCGTGGACCGGCGGGGCTCCTACAATGAGCAGTTCTTC.

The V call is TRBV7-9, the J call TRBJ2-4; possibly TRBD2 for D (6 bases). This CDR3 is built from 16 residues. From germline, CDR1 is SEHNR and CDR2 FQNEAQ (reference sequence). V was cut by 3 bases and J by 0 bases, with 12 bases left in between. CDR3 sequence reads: CASSFGGSLAKNIQYF. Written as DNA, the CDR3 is TGTGCCAGCAGCTTCGGAGGGTCACTAGCCAAAAACATTCAGTACTTC.

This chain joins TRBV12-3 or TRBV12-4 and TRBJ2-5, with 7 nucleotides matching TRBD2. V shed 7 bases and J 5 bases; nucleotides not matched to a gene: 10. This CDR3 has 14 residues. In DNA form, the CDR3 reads TGTGCCAGCACCCAAACGGGGGGTGGTGAGACCCAGTACTTC. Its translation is CASTQTGGGETQYF.

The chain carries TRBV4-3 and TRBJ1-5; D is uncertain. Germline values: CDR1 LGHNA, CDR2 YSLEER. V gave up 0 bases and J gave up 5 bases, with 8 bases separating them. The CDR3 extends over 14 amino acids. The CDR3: CASSQDERDQPQHF. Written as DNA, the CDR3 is TGCGCCAGCAGCCAAGATGAGAGGGATCAGCCCCAGCATTTT.

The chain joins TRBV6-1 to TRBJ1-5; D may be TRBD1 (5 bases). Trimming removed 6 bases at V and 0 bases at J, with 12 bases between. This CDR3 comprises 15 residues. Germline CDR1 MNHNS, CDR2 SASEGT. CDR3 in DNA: TGTGCCAGCAGATGGGGACGGGATAGCAATCAGCCCCAGCATTTT. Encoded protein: CASRWGRDSNQPQHF.

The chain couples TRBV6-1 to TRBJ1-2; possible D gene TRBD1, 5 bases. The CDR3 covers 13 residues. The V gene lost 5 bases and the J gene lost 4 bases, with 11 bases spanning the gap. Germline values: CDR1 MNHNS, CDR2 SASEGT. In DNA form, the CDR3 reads TGTGCCAGCAGTCGGGGCCCCCTCTATGGCTACACCTTC. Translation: CASSRGPLYGYTF.

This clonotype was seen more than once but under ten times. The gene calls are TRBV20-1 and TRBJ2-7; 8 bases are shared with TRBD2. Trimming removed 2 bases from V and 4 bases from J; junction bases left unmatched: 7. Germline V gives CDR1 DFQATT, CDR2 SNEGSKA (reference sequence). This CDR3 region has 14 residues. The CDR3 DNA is TGCAGTGCTAGAACCAGCGGGAGAATGTACGAGCAGTACTTC. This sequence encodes CSARTSGRMYEQYF.

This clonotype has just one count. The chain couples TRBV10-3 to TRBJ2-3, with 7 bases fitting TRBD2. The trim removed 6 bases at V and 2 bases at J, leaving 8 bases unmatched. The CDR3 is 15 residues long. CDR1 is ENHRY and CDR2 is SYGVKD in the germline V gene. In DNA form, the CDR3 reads TGTGCCATCAGCAAAACTAGCGACCACACAGATACGCAGTATTTT. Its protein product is CAISKTSDHTDTQYF.

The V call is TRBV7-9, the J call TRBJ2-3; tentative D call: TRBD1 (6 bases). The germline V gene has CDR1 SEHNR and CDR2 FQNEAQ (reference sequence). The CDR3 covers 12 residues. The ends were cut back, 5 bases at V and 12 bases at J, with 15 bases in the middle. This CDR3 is CASSQGQGFQYF. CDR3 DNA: TGTGCCAGCAGCCAAGGCCAGGGGTTTCAGTATTTT.

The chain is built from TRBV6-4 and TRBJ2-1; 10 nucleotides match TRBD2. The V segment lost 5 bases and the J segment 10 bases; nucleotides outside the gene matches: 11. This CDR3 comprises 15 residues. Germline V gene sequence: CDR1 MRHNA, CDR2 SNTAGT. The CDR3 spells CASSREGLAIVEQFF. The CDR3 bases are TGTGCCAGCAGTCGAGAGGGACTAGCGATTGTCGAGCAGTTCTTC.

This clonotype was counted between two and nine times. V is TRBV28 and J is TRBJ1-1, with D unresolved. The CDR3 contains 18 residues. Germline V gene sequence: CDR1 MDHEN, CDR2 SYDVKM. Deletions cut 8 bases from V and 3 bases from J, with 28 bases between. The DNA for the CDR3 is TGTGCCAGCTTTATAATCCGGGGTACACTACGACCAGACACTGAAGCTTTCTTT. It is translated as CASFIIRGTLRPDTEAFF.

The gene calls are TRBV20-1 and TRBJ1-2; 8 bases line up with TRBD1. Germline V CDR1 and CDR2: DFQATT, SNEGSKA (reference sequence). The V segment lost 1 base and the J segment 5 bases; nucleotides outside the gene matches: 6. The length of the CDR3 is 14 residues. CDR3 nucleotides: TGCAGTGCTAGAGCGTCCGACAGGGGATATGGCTACACCTTC. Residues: CSARASDRGYGYTF.

The CDR3 here is CAIPGQGNSPLHF. The DNA for the CDR3 is TGTGCCATCCCGGGACAGGGAAATTCACCCCTCCACTTT. This chain connects TRBV28 to TRBJ1-6; TRBD1 matches 9 bases. There are 13 residues in the CDR3. The germline V gene encodes CDR1 MDHEN and CDR2 SYDVKM. With 10 bases clipped from V and 7 bases from J, the junction kept 5 bases outside the gene matches.

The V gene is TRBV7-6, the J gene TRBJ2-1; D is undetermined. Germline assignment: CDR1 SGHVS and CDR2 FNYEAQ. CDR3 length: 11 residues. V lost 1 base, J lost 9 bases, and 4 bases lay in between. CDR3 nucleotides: TGTGCCAGCAGCTTAGATACTGAGCAGTTCTTC. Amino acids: CASSLDTEQFF. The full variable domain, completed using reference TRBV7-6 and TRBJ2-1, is GAGVSQSPRYKVTKRGQDVALRCDPISGHVSLYWYRQALGQGPEFLTYFNYEAQQDKSGLPNDRFSAERPEGSISTLTIQRTEQRDSAMYRCASSLDTEQFFGPGTRLTVL.